This T cell receptor (beta chain) was found in a study of CD8+ T cells in alopecia areata. Trimming took 0 bases from V and 3 from J, leaving 13 bases between them. The germline CDR1 and CDR2 sequences are SGHRS and YFSETQ. CDR3 size: 16 residues. Investigators isolated RNA and reverse transcribed it into cDNA to act as the sequencing template. Sequencing used immunoSEQ multiplex PCR; TCRdb keeps in-frame clones, though not all of them. The sample lists roughly 150,000 clones, about 60% occurring once. Sequencing was performed on CD4+ T cells sorted from blood, taken at week 0. This sequence joins TRBV5-1 and TRBJ1-3; D may be TRBD1 (6 bases). This TCR was sampled from a human donor with alopecia areata. CDR3: CASSLAGAVIGNTIYF. The CDR3 DNA sequence: TGCGCCAGCAGCTTGGCGGGGGCCGTAATTGGAAACACCATATATTTT.